This TCR beta chain was sequenced in a study of cytomegalovirus exposure and HLA in healthy donors. Study-wide context: Genetic ancestry analysis placed about 80% of the 300 to 500 donors that were genotyped in the Caucasian-associated cluster.

CDR1 is SQVTM and CDR2 is ANQGSEA in the germline V gene. J was trimmed by 5 bases and V by 7 bases; bases with no gene match: 9. The CDR3 is 13 amino acids. Notes on this clone: Its antigen is unidentified.

Both 60 Vbeta primers and 13 Jbeta primers went into the PCR. The assay was immunoSEQ multiplex PCR, and TCRdb's table has in-frame clones only and misses some. Found here are approximately 160,000 clones, 81% of them singletons; the top ten hold approximately 1.3%. Study results and caveats: The classifier, whose performance was assessed in both the original and validation cohorts, reportedly diagnosed cytomegalovirus status with high specificity and sensitivity. Across all donors, roughly uniform sequencing depth was an assumption of the presence/absence analyses.

The sequenced sample consisted of PBMCs. The chain is built from TRBV29-1 and TRBJ1-1, with 8 bases that match TRBD1. This TCR came from a man aged 50 to 59 in good health and CMV-seropositive. CDR3 in DNA: TGCAGCGGGGCCAGGGGGCTGGGAACTGAAGCTTTCTTT. Its translation is CSGARGLGTEAFF.